The clone carrying this T cell receptor (beta chain) turned up a few times. Its cognate antigen is unknown. This sample stems from a study of tumor-infiltrating lymphocytes in primary liver carcinoma. Study-wide background: The five patients, who were men and women, ranged in age from 30 to 69 years. Between about 4 and 11 cm across, the tumors were all of stage T1-T3 N0M0. Roughly 3.5 to 7.13 million productive TCRbeta reads were obtained per sample, with similar numbers across tissue types.

CDR1 MNHEY and CDR2 SVGAGI come from the germline V gene. This CDR3 region has 14 residues. V lost 2 bases to trimming and J lost 5 bases, with 12 bases between them. Broader study findings: Against blood, tumors held a significantly higher top-250-clone fraction (p = 0.039).

Germline DNA was also extracted, and blood RNA was taken from unsorted whole blood. Starting material of about 0.45 ug total RNA yielded TCR beta cDNA via a constant-region primer. ARM-PCR, slightly modified, supplied the TCR beta libraries through three nested multiplex PCR rounds. Researchers ran the first two PCR rounds for roughly 11 cycles each with TRBV1-TRBV30 forward primers and a C-beta reverse primer. TCRdb fed the multiplex PCR reads into MiXCR, producing one record per CDR3 protein. The sample includes some 180,000 distinct CDR3 sequences, 50% to 75% of them seen just once. Material: peripheral blood. This receptor was obtained from a man aged 35-49 years with primary liver carcinoma and hepatitis B virus infection. The chain joins TRBV6-5 to TRBJ1-1; D is undetermined. The chain's CDR3 is CASSYQRRGTEAFF. CDR3 coding DNA: TGTGCCAGCAGTTACCAGAGAAGAGGGACTGAAGCTTTCTTT.